The clone carrying this T cell receptor (beta chain) occurred a few times. The antigen is undetermined. Expressed TCRB transcripts were sequenced because the entire RNA isolate underwent reverse transcription. Profiled with immunoSEQ multiplex PCR; TCRdb holds only in-frame clones, not every one. The sample includes 100,000 to 150,000 clones, approximately 10% seen only once; the top ten take approximately 0.7%. This record belongs to a study of beta chain features in type 1 diabetes. Points from the study as a whole: Patients with Type 1 diabetes showed moderately but significantly shorter TCRB CDR3s in all four CD4+ subsets.

This TCR was recovered from a man aged 25-40 years with type 1 diabetes. Sequencing was done on a sample of central memory CD4+ T cells from blood.

Here the CDR3 reads CASSQPGTGGNEQFF. The CDR3 DNA is TGCGCCAGCAGCCAGCCCGGGACAGGGGGCAATGAGCAGTTCTTC. This chain joins TRBV5-1 and TRBJ2-1; 11 bases are a match to TRBD1. Trimming cost V 4 bases and J 6 bases; bases outside gene matches: 6. The CDR3 runs 15 residues. Germline CDR1 SGHRS, CDR2 YFSETQ. Drawing the rest from reference TRBV5-1 and TRBJ2-1, the complete variable domain is KAGVTQTPRYLIKTRGQQVTLSCSPISGHRSVSWYQQTPGQGLQFLFEYFSETQRNKGNFPGRFSGRQFSNSRSEMNVSTLELGDSALYLCASSQPGTGGNEQFFGPGTRLTVL.